The T cell receptor beta chain under discussion was sequenced for a study of shared clonotypes between healthy human individuals. Trimming took 6 bases from V and 5 from J; bases not matched to a gene: 6. The CDR3 spans 15 residues. Germline V CDR1 and CDR2: WNHNN, SYGVQD (reference sequence). Sequencing was performed with immunoSEQ multiplex PCR; in TCRdb, only in-frame clones are kept and a portion is missing. Among 2.5 million or so clones, over 85% were seen once, and the ten largest hold around 0.14%. The clonotype was recovered from a man younger than 35 in good health. V and J are TRBV10-1 and TRBJ2-1, with TRBD2 matching over 11 bases. The specimen sequenced was naive CD4+ T cells sorted from blood. This sample's subset: CD45RA+ positively selected. CDR3 sequence (DNA): TGCGCCAGCAGGGACGGGACTAGCGGACACAATGAGCAGTTCTTC. This sequence encodes CASRDGTSGHNEQFF.